The clone carrying this T cell receptor (beta chain) was seen ten or more times. Its antigen is currently unknown. TCR beta CDR3 sequences were amplified from RNA transcripts. The HTBI primer set served for first-round RT-PCR of the TCR CDR3. A single record per CDR3 protein comes from TCRdb applying MiXCR to the multiplex PCR reads. This sample has roughly 630,000 distinct CDR3 sequences, with 15% to 19% found just once. Patients were aged 18 to 65, had disease duration under 2 months, and had newly diagnosed hyperthyroidism. Diagnoses rested on clinical symptoms, serum thyroxine and TRAb, thyroid ultrasound and orbital computed tomography. This entry comes from a study of T cells in Graves' hyperthyroidism and ophthalmopathy. There are 16 residues in the CDR3. The V segment lost 5 bases and the J segment 1 base; nucleotides outside the gene matches: 6. Germline V gene lookup returns CDR1 MNHNS and CDR2 SASEGT.

Study conclusions and caveats: Blood samples included most of the expanded thyroid clonotypes exceeding 0.001. Before onset, by a median of about six months, the model predicted ophthalmopathy.

The chain uses TRBV6-1 and TRBJ2-7; the match to TRBD2 covers 12 bases. Input material: blood. The TCR was taken from a young woman with Graves' hyperthyroidism. CDR3 DNA: TGTGCCAGCAGTTCTAGCGGGGGGGGTCGGTCCTACGAGCAGTACTTC. Its protein is CASSSSGGGRSYEQYF.